This TCR beta chain was retrieved from a study of identical twins. The donor group consisted entirely of healthy Caucasians. TCRdb fed the 5' RACE reads into MiXCR, producing one record per CDR3 protein. Of over 600,000 distinct CDR3 sequences detected, less than 25% appear once; the ten largest clones hold 4% to 5.5%. This clonotype came up a few times. Its antigen remains unknown. Germline V gene data show CDR1 as SGHAT and CDR2 as FQNNGV. V was clipped by 4 bases and J by 7 bases; unmatched bases: 10. CDR3 size: 18 residues. Study conclusions and caveats: Weaker excess sharing between twins was seen in beta out-of-frame sequences.

The same sample was also studied in work on T cells expressing NK-cell markers. That source reports: Sorting of alpha-beta TCR T cells alone was achieved in several experiments with an anti-gamma-delta TCR antibody.

Source material: PBMCs. The origin of this receptor is a woman aged 18-29 years in good health. V usage is TRBV11-2 and J usage is TRBJ2-2; TRBD2 aligns across 15 bases. The CDR3: CASSSPRTSGRAGGELFF. CDR3 bases: TGTGCCAGCAGCTCCCCAAGGACTAGCGGGAGGGCCGGCGGGGAGCTGTTTTTT. The complete variable domain, with remaining parts taken from reference TRBV11-2 and TRBJ2-2, reads EAGVAQSPRYKIIEKRQSVAFWCNPISGHATLYWYQQILGQGPKLLIQFQNNGVVDDSQLPKDRFSAERLKGVDSTLKIQPAKLEDSAVYLCASSSPRTSGRAGGELFFGEGSRLTVL.